This TCR beta chain was captured in a study of response to subunit inactivated influenza vaccine. TCRdb ran MiXCR on the RT-PCR reads and lists one entry per CDR3 protein. This sample has 500,000 to 600,000 distinct CDR3 sequences, with roughly 10% found just once. This clonotype was detected only a few times. The CDR3 consists of 19 residues. Germline assignment: CDR1 LGHNA and CDR2 YSLEER. Unmatched junction bases numbered 16, after V lost 0 bases and J lost 9 bases. These data also featured in a second study, about T cells expressing NK-cell markers. Per that study: Researchers built TCR beta cDNA using 5'RACE template switching with UMIs. Dominant NKG2C+ clonotypes in about 6 donors made up about 1.0-7.5% of CD8+ T cells.

The source is a man aged 45-65 years who received an inactivated influenza vaccine. Material: PBMCs from blood, obtained on the day of vaccination. This chain links TRBV4-3 with TRBJ2-3, with 12 bases matching TRBD2. Here the CDR3 reads CASSQDLGPLAGGPNTQYF. The CDR3 region has the DNA TGCGCCAGCAGCCAAGATCTTGGCCCCCTAGCGGGAGGGCCGAACACGCAGTATTTT.